A selection of T cell receptor beta chains follows, all from one sample in a study of cytomegalovirus exposure and HLA in healthy donors. Libraries were prepared by immunoSEQ multiplex PCR; TCRdb keeps only in-frame clonotypes and omits some of them. The listing contains 200,000 or so clones. Sequenced sample: PBMCs. These receptors were taken from a boy aged 5-17 years in good health and CMV-seronegative. The CDR3 runs from the conserved cysteine through the conserved F or W.

TRBV10-1,TRBJ2-4,CASRTKQGALAKNIQYF
TRBV18,TRBJ2-7,CASSPAGGYEQYF
TRBV30,TRBJ1-1,CAWSVRGQGNTEAFF
TRBV5-1,TRBJ2-1,CASRDRDRGRFEQFF
TRBV7-8,TRBJ1-5,CASTPGQGAQPQHF
TRBV29-1,TRBJ2-1,CSVESGLNEQFF
TRBV7-2,TRBJ2-2,CASSLRLNTGELFF
TRBV19,TRBJ1-5,CASSSIALHQPQHF
TRBV5-4,TRBJ2-7,CASSPELAVGYEQYF
TRBV15,TRBJ2-2,CATSNLATGELFF
TRBV7-8,TRBJ1-5,CASSLGPNYSNQPQHF
TRBV28,TRBJ2-5,CASSSLDRFQETQYF
TRBV5-4,TRBJ2-7,CASSLRTGVDEQYF
TRBV19,TRBJ1-2,CASSIVGTNYGYTF
TRBV6-5,TRBJ2-1,CASTQHNEQFF
TRBV9,TRBJ2-3,CASSVVGEGQGARTDTQYF
TRBV7-6,TRBJ1-1,CASSLGTRAGWNTEAFF
TRBV13,TRBJ2-1,CASSLARGGTYNEQFF
TRBV5-1,TRBJ1-1,CASSWGVSGNTEAFF
TRBV6-4,TRBJ1-2,CASRGDRGYGYTF
TRBV7-6,TRBJ2-1,CASSLDRETNNEQFF
TRBV7-3,TRBJ2-5,CASSPTGVGETQYF
TRBV7-2,TRBJ2-5,CASSLVITAGETQYF
TRBV4-1,TRBJ2-7,CASSQNPQGTIYEQYF
TRBV28,TRBJ2-7,CASSPEGLAGRYEQYF
TRBV5-4,TRBJ2-7,CASSHGDRVYEQYF
TRBV5-6,TRBJ1-1,CASSLVGTPNTEAFF
TRBV29-1,TRBJ2-7,CSVKTSGGTYEQYF
TRBV27,TRBJ1-1,CASSLAHPVARTEAFF
TRBV4-1,TRBJ2-2,CASSQDPGTSNAGELFF
TRBV27,TRBJ2-2,CASKITGTGELFF
TRBV19,TRBJ1-5,CASSTGDKNQPQHF
TRBV5-1,TRBJ2-2,CASSLAGFSRPTGELFF
TRBV6-1,TRBJ2-5,CASSERTVETQYF
TRBV18,TRBJ2-3,CASSPLGQFSTDTQYF
TRBV7-2,TRBJ2-7,CASSWDRTTYEQYF
TRBV9,TRBJ2-4,CASSVSGGQAGIQYF
TRBV30,TRBJ1-1,CAWSLTGVEAFF
TRBV30,TRBJ2-3,CAWRRDSTDTQYF
TRBV4-1,TRBJ2-4,CASSQTARSRTQYF
TRBV6-5,TRBJ2-4,CALRGRENIQYF
TRBV18,TRBJ1-1,CASSGGQETEAFF
TRBV15,TRBJ1-1,CATSRDHGQGAEAFF
TRBV13,TRBJ2-7,CASSLDLGQGLYEQYF
TRBV6-5,TRBJ2-1,CASSKTGGYNEQFF
TRBV10-3,TRBJ2-3,CAISVGGEADTQYF
TRBV9,TRBJ2-5,CASSVGGARETQYF
TRBV6-1,TRBJ1-5,CASSVSNQPQHF
TRBV6-5,TRBJ1-2,CASSYSTENGGYTF
TRBV7-9,TRBJ1-4,CASSFGLTSEKLFF
TRBV9,TRBJ2-3,CASSVEPNRDTQYF
TRBV5-1,TRBJ2-1,CASSSTGTSGYNEQFF
TRBV7-2,TRBJ2-7,CASSLLNRDYEQYF
TRBV6-5,TRBJ1-1,CAGSEYGNAEAFF
TRBV29-1,TRBJ1-4,CSGWDRGIEKLFF
TRBV19,TRBJ1-5,CASRGDYSNQPQHF
TRBV6-5,TRBJ2-7,CASSPLPSYEQYF
TRBV5-1,TRBJ2-5,CASSQQGAVETQYF
TRBV2,TRBJ1-3,CASATEGNTIYF